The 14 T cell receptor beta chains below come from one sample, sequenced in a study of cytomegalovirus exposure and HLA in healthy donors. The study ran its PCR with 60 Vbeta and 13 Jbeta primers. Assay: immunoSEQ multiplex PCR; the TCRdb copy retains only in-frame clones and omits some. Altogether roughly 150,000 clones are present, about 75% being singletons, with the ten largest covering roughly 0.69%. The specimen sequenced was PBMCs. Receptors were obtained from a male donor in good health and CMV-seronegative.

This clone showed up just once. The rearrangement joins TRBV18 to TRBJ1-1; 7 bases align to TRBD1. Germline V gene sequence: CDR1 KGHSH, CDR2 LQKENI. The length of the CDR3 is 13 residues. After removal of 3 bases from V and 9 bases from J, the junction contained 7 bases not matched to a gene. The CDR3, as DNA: TGTGCCAGCTCACCCGACCCAGGGGGGAAAGCTTTCTTT. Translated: CASSPDPGGKAFF.

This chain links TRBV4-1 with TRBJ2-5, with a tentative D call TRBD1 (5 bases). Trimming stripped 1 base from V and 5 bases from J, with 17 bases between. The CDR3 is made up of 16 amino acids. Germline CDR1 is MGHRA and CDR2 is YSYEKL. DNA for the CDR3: TGCGCCAGCAGCCAAGGATCGGCAGGGTGGAAGGAGACCCAGTACTTC. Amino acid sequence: CASSQGSAGWKETQYF.

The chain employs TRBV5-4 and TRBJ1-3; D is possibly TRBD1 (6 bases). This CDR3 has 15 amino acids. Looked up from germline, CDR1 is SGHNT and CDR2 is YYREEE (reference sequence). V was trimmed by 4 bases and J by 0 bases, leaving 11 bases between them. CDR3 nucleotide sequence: TGTGCCAGCAGCCATCAACAGGGCTCTGGAAACACCATATATTTT. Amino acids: CASSHQQGSGNTIYF.

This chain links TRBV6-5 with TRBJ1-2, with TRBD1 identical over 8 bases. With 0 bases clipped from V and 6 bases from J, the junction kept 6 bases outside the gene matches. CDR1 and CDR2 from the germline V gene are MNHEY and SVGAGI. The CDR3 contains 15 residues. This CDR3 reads CASSYSGQGGDGYTF. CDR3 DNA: TGTGCCAGCAGTTACTCAGGACAGGGAGGGGATGGCTACACCTTC.

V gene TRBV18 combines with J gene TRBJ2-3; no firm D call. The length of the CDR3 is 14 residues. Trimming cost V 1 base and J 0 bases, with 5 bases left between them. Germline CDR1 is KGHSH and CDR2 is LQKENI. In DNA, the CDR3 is TGTGCCAGCTCACCACTCCCTAGCACAGATACGCAGTATTTT. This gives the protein CASSPLPSTDTQYF. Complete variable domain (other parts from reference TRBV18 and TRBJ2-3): NAGVMQNPRHLVRRRGQEARLRCSPMKGHSHVYWYRQLPEEGLKFMVYLQKENIIDESGMPKERFSAEFPKEGPSILRIQQVVRGDSAAYFCASSPLPSTDTQYFGPGTRLTVL.

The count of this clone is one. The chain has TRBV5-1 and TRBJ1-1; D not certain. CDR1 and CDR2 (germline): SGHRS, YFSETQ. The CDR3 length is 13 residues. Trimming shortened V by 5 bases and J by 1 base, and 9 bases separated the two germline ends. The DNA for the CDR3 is TGCGCCAGCAGTTTAAATCCGAACACTGAAGCTTTCTTT. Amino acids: CASSLNPNTEAFF.

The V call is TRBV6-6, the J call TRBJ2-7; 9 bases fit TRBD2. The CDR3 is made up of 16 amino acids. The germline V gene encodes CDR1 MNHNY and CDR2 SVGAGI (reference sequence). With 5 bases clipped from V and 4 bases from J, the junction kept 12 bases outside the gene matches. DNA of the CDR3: TGTGCCAGCAGTCGCAGTAGCGGGAGCAGCAGGTACGAGCAGTACTTC. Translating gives CASSRSSGSSRYEQYF.

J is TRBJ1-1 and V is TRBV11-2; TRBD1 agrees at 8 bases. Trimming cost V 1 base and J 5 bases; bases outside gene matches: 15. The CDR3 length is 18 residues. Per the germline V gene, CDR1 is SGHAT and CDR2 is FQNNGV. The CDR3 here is CASSLGDRGLERRTEAFF. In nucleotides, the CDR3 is TGTGCCAGCAGCTTAGGAGACAGGGGCCTCGAGAGGCGGACTGAAGCTTTCTTT. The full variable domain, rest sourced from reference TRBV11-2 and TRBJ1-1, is EAGVAQSPRYKIIEKRQSVAFWCNPISGHATLYWYQQILGQGPKLLIQFQNNGVVDDSQLPKDRFSAERLKGVDSTLKIQPAKLEDSAVYLCASSLGDRGLERRTEAFFGQGTRLTVV.

CDR3 in amino acids: CASSRLAGADTQYF. CDR3 in DNA: TGTGCCAGCAGTAGACTAGCGGGAGCTGATACGCAGTATTTT. The chain carries TRBV6-5 and TRBJ2-3, with 12 nucleotides matching TRBD2. The CDR3 covers 14 residues. Germline CDR1 is MNHEY and CDR2 is SVGAGI. The junction had 3 bases not matched to a gene; V was cut back by 5 bases and J by 6 bases.

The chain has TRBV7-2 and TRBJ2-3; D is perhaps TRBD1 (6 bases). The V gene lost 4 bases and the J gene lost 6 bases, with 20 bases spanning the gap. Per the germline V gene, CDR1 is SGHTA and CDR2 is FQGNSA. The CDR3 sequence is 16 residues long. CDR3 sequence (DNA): TGTGCCAGCAGCTCGGGGAACTTACAGGGTTGGGATACGCAGTATTTT. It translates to CASSSGNLQGWDTQYF.

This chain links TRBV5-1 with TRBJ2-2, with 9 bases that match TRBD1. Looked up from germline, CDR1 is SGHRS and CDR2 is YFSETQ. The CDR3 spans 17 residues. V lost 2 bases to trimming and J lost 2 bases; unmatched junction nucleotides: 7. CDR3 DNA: TGCGCCAGCAGCTTACGCGGGACAGGGCGAAACACCGGGGAGCTGTTTTTT. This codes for CASSLRGTGRNTGELFF.

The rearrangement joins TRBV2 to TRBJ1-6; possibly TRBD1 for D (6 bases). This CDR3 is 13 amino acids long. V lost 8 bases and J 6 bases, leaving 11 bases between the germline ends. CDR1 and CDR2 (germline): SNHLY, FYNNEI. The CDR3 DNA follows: TGTGCCAGCTTCCAGGGGTTTAATTCACCCCTCCACTTT. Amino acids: CASFQGFNSPLHF.

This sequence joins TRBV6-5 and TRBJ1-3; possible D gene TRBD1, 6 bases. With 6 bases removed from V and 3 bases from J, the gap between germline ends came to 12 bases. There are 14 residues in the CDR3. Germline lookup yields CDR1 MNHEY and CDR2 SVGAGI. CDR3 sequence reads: CASSDGGHGNTIYF. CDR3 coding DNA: TGTGCCAGCAGCGACGGGGGGCATGGAAACACCATATATTTT.

The CDR3 is CASSGRRGSTGELFF. Here the CDR3 DNA reads TGTGCCAGCAGCGGCCGGAGAGGCAGCACCGGGGAGCTGTTTTTT. The V gene is TRBV5-4, the J gene TRBJ2-2; D remains unclear. V was cut by 4 bases and J by 4 bases, with 14 bases left in between. The CDR3 sequence is 15 residues long. Germline assignment: CDR1 SGHNT and CDR2 YYREEE (reference sequence).